A selection of T cell receptor beta chains follows, all from one sample in a study of CD8 T cells in ankylosing spondylitis. TCRdb processed the 5' RACE reads anew with MiXCR; each CDR3 protein has one entry. The table lists 200,000 to 250,000 distinct CDR3 sequences, around 19% of them singletons, with under 55% in the top ten. Sequenced: blood, either unsorted or a sorted T cell fraction (not recorded which). The receptors stem from a male donor with ankylosing spondylitis. Both conserved end residues are part of each CDR3. Each record gives: D gene, clone size, V gene, J gene, CDR3 protein, CDR3 DNA. D genes are given only for firm matches. Size values are once, few and many counts, or a class for expanded clones, and some rows have none.

D: TRBD1
size: few
V: TRBV9
J: TRBJ2-1
CDR3: CASSKGTGTGDNEQFF
DNA: TGTGCCAGCAGCAAAGGGACTGGGACAGGGGACAATGAGCAGTTCTTC

D: .
size: few
V: TRBV5-4
J: TRBJ2-5
CDR3: CASSLQGLETQYF
DNA: TGTGCCAGCAGCTTGCAGGGGTTGGAGACCCAGTACTTC

D: TRBD2
size: .
V: TRBV12-3/TRBV12-4
J: TRBJ2-2
CDR3: CASTPLLAGVYGTGELFF
DNA: TGTGCCAGCACCCCCCTACTAGCGGGAGTTTATGGCACCGGGGAGCTGTTTTTT

D: TRBD1
size: .
V: TRBV27
J: TRBJ1-1
CDR3: CASSLHRDRATEAFF
DNA: TGTGCCAGCAGTCTACACCGGGACAGGGCCACTGAAGCTTTCTTT

D: TRBD2
size: .
V: TRBV2
J: TRBJ2-3
CDR3: CASSEPSGSTDTQYF
DNA: TGTGCCAGCAGTGAACCTAGCGGGAGCACAGATACGCAGTATTTT

D: TRBD2
size: few
V: TRBV28
J: TRBJ2-1
CDR3: CASSSTLLAHEQFF
DNA: TGTGCCAGCAGTTCAACCCTACTAGCGCATGAGCAGTTCTTC

D: .
size: .
V: TRBV2
J: TRBJ2-5
CDR3: CASSGGPGEVDQETQYF
DNA: TGTGCCAGCAGTGGCGGACCCGGGGAGGTGGACCAAGAGACCCAGTACTTC

D: .
size: many
V: TRBV20-1
J: TRBJ2-1
CDR3: CSTPMIGPGKYEQFF
DNA: TGCAGTACGCCGATGATCGGTCCGGGAAAGTATGAGCAGTTCTTC

D: .
size: few
V: TRBV15
J: TRBJ1-1
CDR3: CATSSALGLDEAFF
DNA: TGTGCCACCAGCAGTGCCCTGGGGCTAGACGAAGCTTTCTTT

D: .
size: .
V: TRBV27
J: TRBJ2-2
CDR3: CASSLLFRDTPNTGELFF
DNA: TGTGCCAGCAGTTTATTATTCCGGGACACCCCGAACACCGGGGAGCTGTTTTTT

D: TRBD2
size: few
V: TRBV4-3
J: TRBJ2-1
CDR3: CASSQDRVAGIVEQFF
DNA: TGCGCCAGCAGCCAAGATCGGGTAGCGGGAATTGTAGAGCAGTTCTTC

D: .
size: .
V: TRBV20-1
J: TRBJ2-2
CDR3: CSPPWDWAASHTGELFF
DNA: TGCAGTCCCCCCTGGGACTGGGCGGCTAGTCACACCGGGGAGCTGTTTTTT

D: .
size: many
V: TRBV29-1
J: TRBJ2-7
CDR3: CSVIGNEQYF
DNA: TGCAGCGTCATCGGGAACGAGCAGTACTTC

D: TRBD1
size: few
V: TRBV12-3/TRBV12-4
J: TRBJ2-7
CDR3: CASSETGVVGEQYF
DNA: TGTGCCAGCAGTGAGACAGGGGTAGTGGGCGAGCAGTACTTC

D: .
size: many
V: TRBV12-3/TRBV12-4
J: TRBJ2-1
CDR3: CASGKVLWYEQFF
DNA: TGTGCCAGCGGCAAAGTTTTATGGTATGAGCAGTTCTTC

D: .
size: .
V: TRBV29-1
J: TRBJ1-2
CDR3: CSVASPGEFYGYTF
DNA: TGCAGCGTTGCCTCGCCAGGGGAGTTCTATGGTTACACCTTC

D: TRBD1
size: .
V: TRBV6-5
J: TRBJ2-1
CDR3: CASSFGTGANNEQFF
DNA: TGTGCCAGCAGTTTCGGGACAGGGGCGAACAATGAGCAGTTCTTC

D: .
size: .
V: TRBV4-1
J: TRBJ2-3
CDR3: CASSQESQGGGIRDTQYF
DNA: TGCGCCAGCAGCCAAGAATCCCAGGGGGGGGGAATAAGAGATACGCAGTATTTT

D: .
size: few
V: TRBV12-3/TRBV12-4
J: TRBJ1-1
CDR3: CASRLEGANTEAFF
DNA: TGTGCCAGCCGACTAGAAGGGGCGAACACTGAAGCTTTCTTT

D: .
size: few
V: TRBV4-3
J: TRBJ2-7
CDR3: CASSQALGLYEQYF
DNA: TGCGCCAGCAGCCAAGCGTTGGGACTTTACGAGCAGTACTTC

D: .
size: .
V: TRBV7-3
J: TRBJ2-2
CDR3: CASSFYPAGELFF
DNA: TGTGCCAGCAGCTTCTACCCGGCTGGGGAGCTGTTTTTT

D: TRBD2
size: .
V: TRBV20-1
J: TRBJ2-5
CDR3: CSAGSGSLETQYF
DNA: TGCAGTGCTGGGAGCGGGAGTCTAGAGACCCAGTACTTC

D: .
size: few
V: TRBV21-1
J: TRBJ2-7
CDR3: CASSKAWLF
DNA: TGTGCCAGCAGCAAAGCCTGGTTATTC

D: .
size: .
V: TRBV2
J: TRBJ1-2
CDR3: CASSEAGGDYGYTF
DNA: TGTGCCAGCAGTGAAGCGGGGGGGGATTATGGCTACACCTTC

D: .
size: .
V: TRBV4-1
J: TRBJ2-5
CDR3: CASSQGTSQETQYF
DNA: TGCGCCAGCAGCCAAGGGACCAGCCAAGAGACCCAGTACTTC

D: .
size: .
V: TRBV20-1
J: TRBJ2-7
CDR3: CSAPHSYEQYF
DNA: TGCAGTGCTCCGCACTCCTACGAGCAGTACTTC

D: TRBD2
size: few
V: TRBV28
J: TRBJ2-7
CDR3: CASSLGGEEQYF
DNA: TGTGCCAGCAGTTTGGGAGGGGAAGAGCAGTACTTC

D: TRBD2
size: .
V: TRBV20-1
J: TRBJ2-2
CDR3: CSARGTSGENTGELFF
DNA: TGCAGTGCTAGAGGGACTAGCGGGGAGAACACCGGGGAGCTGTTTTTT

D: .
size: few
V: TRBV3-1
J: TRBJ2-7
CDR3: CASSQGGARPYEQYF
DNA: TGTGCCAGCAGCCAAGGTGGGGCCAGGCCCTACGAGCAGTACTTC

D: .
size: .
V: TRBV4-1
J: TRBJ1-5
CDR3: CASSQVLGSYNQPQHF
DNA: TGCGCCAGCAGCCAAGTGCTGGGGTCCTACAATCAGCCCCAGCATTTT

D: .
size: few
V: TRBV25-1
J: TRBJ1-1
CDR3: CASSEKTNPGRTEAFF
DNA: TGTGCCAGCAGTGAAAAAACGAATCCGGGGAGGACTGAAGCTTTCTTT